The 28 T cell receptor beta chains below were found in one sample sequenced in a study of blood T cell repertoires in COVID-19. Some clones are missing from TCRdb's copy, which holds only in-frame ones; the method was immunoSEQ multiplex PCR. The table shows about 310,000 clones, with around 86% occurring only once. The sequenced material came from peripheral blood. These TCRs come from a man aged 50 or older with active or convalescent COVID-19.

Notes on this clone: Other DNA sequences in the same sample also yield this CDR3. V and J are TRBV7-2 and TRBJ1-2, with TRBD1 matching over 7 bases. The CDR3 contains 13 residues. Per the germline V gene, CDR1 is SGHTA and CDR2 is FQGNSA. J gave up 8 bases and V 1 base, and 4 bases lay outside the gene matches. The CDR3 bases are TGTGCCAGCAGCTTAGAGGGGGCGAGGGGCTACACCTTC. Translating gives CASSLEGARGYTF.

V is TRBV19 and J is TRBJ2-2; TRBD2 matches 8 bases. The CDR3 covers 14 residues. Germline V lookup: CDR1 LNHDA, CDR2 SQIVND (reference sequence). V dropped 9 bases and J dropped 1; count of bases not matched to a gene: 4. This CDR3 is CASRLAWNTGELFF. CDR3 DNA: TGTGCCAGCCGACTAGCGTGGAACACCGGGGAGCTGTTTTTT. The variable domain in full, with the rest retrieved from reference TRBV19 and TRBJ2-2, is DGGITQSPKYLFRKEGQNVTLSCEQNLNHDAMYWYRQDPGQGLRLIYYSQIVNDFQKGDIAEGYSVSREKKESFPLTVTSAQKNPTAFYLCASRLAWNTGELFFGEGSRLTVL.

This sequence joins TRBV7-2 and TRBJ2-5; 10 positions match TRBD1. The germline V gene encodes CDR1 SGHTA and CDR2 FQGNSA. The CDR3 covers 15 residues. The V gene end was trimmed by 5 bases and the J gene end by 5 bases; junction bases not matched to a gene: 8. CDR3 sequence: CASSDRDRGSETQYF. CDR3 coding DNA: TGTGCCAGCAGCGACCGGGACAGGGGTTCGGAGACCCAGTACTTC.

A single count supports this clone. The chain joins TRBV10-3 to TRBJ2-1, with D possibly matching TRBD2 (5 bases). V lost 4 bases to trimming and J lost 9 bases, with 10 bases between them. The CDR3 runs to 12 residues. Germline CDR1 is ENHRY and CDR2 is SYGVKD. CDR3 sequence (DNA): TGTGCCATCAGTGGGACTTTCGGTGAGCAGTTCTTC. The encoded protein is CAISGTFGEQFF.

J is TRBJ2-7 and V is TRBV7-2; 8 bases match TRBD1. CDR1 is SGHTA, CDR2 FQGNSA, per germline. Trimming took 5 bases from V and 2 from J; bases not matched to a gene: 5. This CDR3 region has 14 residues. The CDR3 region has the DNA TGTGCCAGCAGCCCCGGACAGGGCCCCTACGAGCAGTACTTC. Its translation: CASSPGQGPYEQYF.

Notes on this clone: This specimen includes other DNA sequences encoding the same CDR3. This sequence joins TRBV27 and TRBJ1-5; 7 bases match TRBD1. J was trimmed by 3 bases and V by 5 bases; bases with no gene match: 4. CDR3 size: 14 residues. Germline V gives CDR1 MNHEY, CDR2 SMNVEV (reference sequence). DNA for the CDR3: TGTGCCAGCAGTCTGACAGGGTTCAATCAGCCCCAGCATTTT. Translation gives CASSLTGFNQPQHF.

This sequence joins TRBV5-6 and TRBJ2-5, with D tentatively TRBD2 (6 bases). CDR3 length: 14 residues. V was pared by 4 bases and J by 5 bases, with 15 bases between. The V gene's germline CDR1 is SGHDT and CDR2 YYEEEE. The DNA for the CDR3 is TGTGCCAGCAGCCCCCGGGACTCAGGGGAGACCCAGTACTTC. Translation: CASSPRDSGETQYF.

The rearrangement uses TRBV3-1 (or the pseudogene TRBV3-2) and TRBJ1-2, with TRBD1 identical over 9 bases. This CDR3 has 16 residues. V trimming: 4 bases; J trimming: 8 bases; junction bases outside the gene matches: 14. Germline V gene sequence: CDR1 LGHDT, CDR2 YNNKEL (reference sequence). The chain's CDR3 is CASSRDGTGGAGGYTF. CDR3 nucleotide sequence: TGTGCCAGCAGCCGGGACGGAACAGGGGGCGCCGGGGGCTACACCTTC.

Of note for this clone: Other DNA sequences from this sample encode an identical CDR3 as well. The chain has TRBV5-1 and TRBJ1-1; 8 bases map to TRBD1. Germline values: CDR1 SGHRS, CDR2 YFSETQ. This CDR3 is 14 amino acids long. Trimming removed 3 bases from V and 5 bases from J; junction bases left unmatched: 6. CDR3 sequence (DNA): TGCGCCAGCAGCTCGAAGACAGGGGAGACTGAAGCTTTCTTT. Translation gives CASSSKTGETEAFF.

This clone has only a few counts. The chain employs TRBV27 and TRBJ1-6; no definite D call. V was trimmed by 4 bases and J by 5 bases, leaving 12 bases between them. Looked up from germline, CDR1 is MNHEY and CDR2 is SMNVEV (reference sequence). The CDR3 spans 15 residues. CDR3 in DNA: TGTGCCAGCAGTTCCGTCTGGGCTGATAATTCACCCCTCCACTTT. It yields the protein CASSSVWADNSPLHF.

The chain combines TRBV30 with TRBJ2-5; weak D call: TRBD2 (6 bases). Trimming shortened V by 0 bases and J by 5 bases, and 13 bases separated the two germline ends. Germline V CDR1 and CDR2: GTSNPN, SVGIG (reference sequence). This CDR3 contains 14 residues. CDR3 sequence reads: CAWSVWGEGETQYF. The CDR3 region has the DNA TGTGCCTGGAGTGTCTGGGGGGAAGGGGAGACCCAGTACTTC.

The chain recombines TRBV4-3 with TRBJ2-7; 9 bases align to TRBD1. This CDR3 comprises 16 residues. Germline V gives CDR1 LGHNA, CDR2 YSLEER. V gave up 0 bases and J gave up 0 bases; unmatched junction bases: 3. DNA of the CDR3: TGCGCCAGCAGCCAAGAGGGACAGGGAGTCTCCTACGAGCAGTACTTC. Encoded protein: CASSQEGQGVSYEQYF.

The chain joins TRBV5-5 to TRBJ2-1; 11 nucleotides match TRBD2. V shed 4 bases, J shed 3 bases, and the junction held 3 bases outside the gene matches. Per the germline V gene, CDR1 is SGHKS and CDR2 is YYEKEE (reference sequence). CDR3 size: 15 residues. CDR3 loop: CASSLAGGHYNEQFF. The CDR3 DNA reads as TGTGCCAGCAGCCTAGCGGGAGGCCACTACAATGAGCAGTTCTTC.

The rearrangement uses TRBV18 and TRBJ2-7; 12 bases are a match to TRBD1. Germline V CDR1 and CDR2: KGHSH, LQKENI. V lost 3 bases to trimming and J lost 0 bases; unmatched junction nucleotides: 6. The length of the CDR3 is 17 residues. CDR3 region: CASSPGTGGSFSYEQYF. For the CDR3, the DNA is TGTGCCAGCTCACCCGGGACAGGGGGCTCTTTCTCCTACGAGCAGTACTTC.

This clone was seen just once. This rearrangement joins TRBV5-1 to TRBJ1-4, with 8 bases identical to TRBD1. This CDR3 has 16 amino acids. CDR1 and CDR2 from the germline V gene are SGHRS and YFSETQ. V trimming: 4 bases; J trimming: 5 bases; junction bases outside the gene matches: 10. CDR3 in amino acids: CASSPLAGGENEKLFF. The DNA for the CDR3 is TGCGCCAGCAGCCCCTTGGCAGGGGGCGAGAATGAAAAACTGTTTTTT.

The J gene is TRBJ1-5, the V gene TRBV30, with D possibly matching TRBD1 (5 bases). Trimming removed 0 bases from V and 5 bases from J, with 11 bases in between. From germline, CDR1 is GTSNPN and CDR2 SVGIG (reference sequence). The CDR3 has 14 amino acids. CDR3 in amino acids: CAWSVEDIYQPQHF. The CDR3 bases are TGTGCCTGGAGTGTAGAGGACATTTATCAGCCCCAGCATTTT.

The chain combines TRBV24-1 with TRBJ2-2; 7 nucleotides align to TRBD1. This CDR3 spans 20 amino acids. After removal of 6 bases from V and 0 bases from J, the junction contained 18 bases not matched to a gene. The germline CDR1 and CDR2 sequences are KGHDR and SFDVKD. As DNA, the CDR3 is TGTGCCACCAGTAACCCGACAGGGACGGCCGGGATTTCGAACACCGGGGAGCTGTTTTTT. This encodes CATSNPTGTAGISNTGELFF.

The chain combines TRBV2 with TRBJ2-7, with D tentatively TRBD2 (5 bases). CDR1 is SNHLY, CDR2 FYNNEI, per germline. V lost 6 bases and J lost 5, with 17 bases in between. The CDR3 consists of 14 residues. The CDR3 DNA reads TGTGCCAGCAGGTCAGAGGGATCGGCGCACGAGCAGTACTTC. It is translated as CASRSEGSAHEQYF.

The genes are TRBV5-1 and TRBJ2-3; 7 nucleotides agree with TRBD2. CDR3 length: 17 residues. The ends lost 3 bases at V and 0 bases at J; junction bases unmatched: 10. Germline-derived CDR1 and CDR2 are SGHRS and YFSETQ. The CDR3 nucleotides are TGCGCCAGCAGCTCCGGCCCAGAGCGGGGTAGCACAGATACGCAGTATTTT. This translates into CASSSGPERGSTDTQYF.

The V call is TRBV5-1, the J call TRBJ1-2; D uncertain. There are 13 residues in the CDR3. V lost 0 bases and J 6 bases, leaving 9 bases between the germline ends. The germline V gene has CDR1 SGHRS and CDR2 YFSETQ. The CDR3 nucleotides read TGCGCCAGCAGCTTGGCCTTCAGCGATGGCTACACCTTC. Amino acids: CASSLAFSDGYTF.

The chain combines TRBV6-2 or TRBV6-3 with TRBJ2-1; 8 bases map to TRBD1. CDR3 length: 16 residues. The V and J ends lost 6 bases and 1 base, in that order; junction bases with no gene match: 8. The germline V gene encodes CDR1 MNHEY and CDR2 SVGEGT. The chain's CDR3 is CASSPGQGGSYNEQFF. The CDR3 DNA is TGTGCCAGCAGCCCCGGACAGGGTGGGTCCTACAATGAGCAGTTCTTC.

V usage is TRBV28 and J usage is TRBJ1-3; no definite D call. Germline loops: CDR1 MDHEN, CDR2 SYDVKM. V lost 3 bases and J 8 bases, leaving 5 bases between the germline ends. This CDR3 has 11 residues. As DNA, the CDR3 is TGTGCCAGCAGTTTTCATTACACCATATATTTT. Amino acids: CASSFHYTIYF.

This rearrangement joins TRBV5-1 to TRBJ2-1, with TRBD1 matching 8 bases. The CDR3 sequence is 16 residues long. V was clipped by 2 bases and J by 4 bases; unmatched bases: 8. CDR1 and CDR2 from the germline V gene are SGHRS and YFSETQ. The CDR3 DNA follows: TGCGCCAGCAGCTTCCTGCCGACAGGGGTTTACAATGAGCAGTTCTTC. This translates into CASSFLPTGVYNEQFF.

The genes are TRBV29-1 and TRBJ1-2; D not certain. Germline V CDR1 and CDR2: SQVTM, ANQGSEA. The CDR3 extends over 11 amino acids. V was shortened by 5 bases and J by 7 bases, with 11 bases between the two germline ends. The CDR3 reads CSVKNDIGYTF. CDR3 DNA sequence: TGCAGCGTTAAGAATGACATTGGCTACACCTTC.

CDR3 bases: TGTGCCAGCTCTCTCAACAGGGTGGGTTACACTGAAGCTTTCTTT. This translates into CASSLNRVGYTEAFF. This chain uses TRBV18 with TRBJ1-1; TRBD1 might be the D (6 bases). V lost 6 bases and J lost 3, with 17 bases in between. The CDR3 sequence is 15 residues long. Germline V gene sequence: CDR1 KGHSH, CDR2 LQKENI.

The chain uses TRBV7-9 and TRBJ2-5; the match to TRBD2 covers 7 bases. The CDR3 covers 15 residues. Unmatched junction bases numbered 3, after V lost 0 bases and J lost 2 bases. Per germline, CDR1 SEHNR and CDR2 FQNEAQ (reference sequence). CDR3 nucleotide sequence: TGTGCCAGCAGCTTAGCCGCTAGCGGTCAAGAGACCCAGTACTTC. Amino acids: CASSLAASGQETQYF. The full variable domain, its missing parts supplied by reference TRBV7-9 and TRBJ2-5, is DTGVSQNPRHKITKRGQNVTFRCDPISEHNRLYWYRQTLGQGPEFLTYFQNEAQLEKSRLLSDRFSAERPKGSFSTLEIQRTEQGDSAMYLCASSLAASGQETQYFGPGTRLLVL.

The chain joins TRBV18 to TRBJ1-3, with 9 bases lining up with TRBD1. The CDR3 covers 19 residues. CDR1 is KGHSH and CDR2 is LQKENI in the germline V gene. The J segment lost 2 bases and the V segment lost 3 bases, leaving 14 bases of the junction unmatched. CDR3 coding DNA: TGTGCCAGCTCACCGAACCAGGGGACAGGGTGGGCCGCTGGAAACACCATATATTTT. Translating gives CASSPNQGTGWAAGNTIYF.

The CDR3 region is CASSLRPSGGKLSYNEQFF. CDR3 DNA sequence: TGTGCCAGCAGCTTGCGTCCTAGCGGGGGGAAACTGTCCTACAATGAGCAGTTCTTC. The chain joins TRBV5-4 to TRBJ2-1, with 11 positions matching TRBD2. Germline V CDR1 and CDR2: SGHNT, YYREEE (reference sequence). The CDR3 consists of 19 residues. V was pared by 1 base and J by 1 base, with 10 bases of the junction left unmatched.